Each of the 20 T cell receptor beta chains below was sequenced from the same sample in a study of T cell responses to AZD1222 COVID-19 vaccine. Profiling relied on immunoSEQ multiplex PCR, and the TCRdb table lists in-frame clones only, not all of them. The profile shows 77,000 or so clones, 92% of them singletons. The sample was peripheral blood, taken on day 0 of MenACWY control vaccination. These receptors were obtained from an adult in good health.

The chain carries TRBV20-1 and TRBJ2-5, with 11 bases lining up with TRBD2. Germline-derived CDR1 and CDR2 are DFQATT and SNEGSKA (reference sequence). V shed 3 bases and J 0 bases; nucleotides not matched to a gene: 6. The CDR3 is made up of 16 amino acids. CDR3 in amino acids: CSASGLAGGNQETQYF. The CDR3 nucleotides read TGCAGTGCTAGTGGCCTAGCGGGGGGAAACCAAGAGACCCAGTACTTC.

The V gene is TRBV5-1, the J gene TRBJ2-1, with D maybe TRBD2 (5 bases). Deletions cut 1 base from V and 6 bases from J, with 11 bases between. In germline, CDR1 is SGHRS, CDR2 YFSETQ. The CDR3 sequence is 14 residues long. The chain's CDR3 is CASSLWGELNEQFF. CDR3 DNA sequence: TGCGCCAGCAGCTTGTGGGGAGAGCTCAATGAGCAGTTCTTC.

The CDR3 region is CASSLAGGLNGGETQYF. The DNA of the CDR3 is TGTGCCAGCAGCTTAGCGGGCGGGCTAAACGGAGGAGAGACCCAGTACTTC. This rearrangement joins TRBV7-2 to TRBJ2-5; maybe TRBD2 (5 bases). This CDR3 has 17 residues. V was pared by 0 bases and J by 4 bases, with 18 bases between. Germline CDR1 and CDR2: SGHTA and FQGNSA. Drawing the rest from reference TRBV7-2 and TRBJ2-5, the complete variable domain is GAGVSQSPSNKVTEKGKDVELRCDPISGHTALYWYRQSLGQGLEFLIYFQGNSAPDKSGLPSDRFSAERTGGSVSTLTIQRTQQEDSAVYLCASSLAGGLNGGETQYFGPGTRLLVL.

The rearrangement links TRBV19 to TRBJ2-2, with D uncertain. Germline values: CDR1 LNHDA, CDR2 SQIVND (reference sequence). V dropped 8 bases and J dropped 4 bases, with 14 bases sitting between them. This CDR3 is 14 amino acids long. The CDR3: CASLVQSGTGELFF. The CDR3 DNA reads TGTGCCAGTCTCGTCCAGAGTGGCACCGGGGAGCTGTTTTTT.

This clone was detected only once. This chain joins TRBV7-2 and TRBJ1-5; D gene ambiguous. CDR1 and CDR2 from the germline V gene are SGHTA and FQGNSA. Trimming shortened V by 2 bases and J by 0 bases, and 14 bases separated the two germline ends. The CDR3 is 17 residues long. The DNA for the CDR3 is TGTGCCAGCAGCTTAATATCGACGGGCTATAGCAATCAGCCCCAGCATTTT. Translated, it gives CASSLISTGYSNQPQHF.

V gene TRBV3-1 (or the pseudogene TRBV3-2) combines with J gene TRBJ1-1; no clear D. Germline CDR1 and CDR2: LGHDT and YNNKEL (reference sequence). Trimming took 2 bases from V and 6 from J, leaving 16 bases between them. The CDR3 spans 15 residues. The CDR3: CASSQRKGYASEAFF. The CDR3 nucleotides read TGTGCCAGCAGCCAAAGGAAGGGCTACGCCTCTGAAGCTTTCTTT.

The genes are TRBV5-4 and TRBJ2-5; either TRBD1 or TRBD2 may supply D (7 bases each). V was pared by 6 bases and J by 1 base, with 13 bases between. The CDR3 is made up of 14 amino acids. Germline-derived CDR1 and CDR2 are SGHNT and YYREEE (reference sequence). The CDR3 loop reads CASNQGGVQETQYF. For the CDR3, the DNA is TGTGCCAGCAACCAGGGGGGGGTCCAAGAGACCCAGTACTTC.

The chain combines TRBV28 with TRBJ1-5; maybe TRBD1 (6 bases). Trimming shortened V by 6 bases and J by 7 bases, and 13 bases separated the two germline ends. This CDR3 spans 13 amino acids. The germline V gene encodes CDR1 MDHEN and CDR2 SYDVKM. CDR3: CASSRGARQPQHF. The CDR3 DNA reads as TGTGCCAGCAGCCGGGGGGCTCGGCAGCCCCAGCATTTT.

A single count supports this clone. This chain joins TRBV6-6 and TRBJ1-4; the D is unclear. Trimming pared 5 bases from V and 8 bases from J, leaving 21 bases between. This CDR3 has 16 amino acids. Germline V gene data show CDR1 as MNHNY and CDR2 as SVGAGI (reference sequence). The CDR3, as DNA: TGTGCCAGCAGTCGCGGTGGCGGCAGAATTGGAGAAAAACTGTTTTTT. Its translation: CASSRGGGRIGEKLFF.

The chain employs TRBV7-6 and TRBJ2-2, with D uncertain. The V end was cut by 6 bases, the J end by 0 bases, with 5 bases between. From germline, CDR1 is SGHVS and CDR2 FNYEAQ. The CDR3 is 13 residues long. CDR3 sequence reads: CASSPTNTGELFF. CDR3 nucleotides: TGTGCCAGCAGTCCTACGAACACCGGGGAGCTGTTTTTT. Combining the CDR3 with reference TRBV7-6 and TRBJ2-2 gives the whole variable domain GAGVSQSPRYKVTKRGQDVALRCDPISGHVSLYWYRQALGQGPEFLTYFNYEAQQDKSGLPNDRFSAERPEGSISTLTIQRTEQRDSAMYRCASSPTNTGELFFGEGSRLTVL.

CDR3 amino acids: CASSLAVLWGKGDTQYF. Here the CDR3 DNA reads TGCGCCAGCAGCTTGGCGGTCCTCTGGGGCAAGGGTGATACGCAGTATTTT. V usage is TRBV5-1 and J usage is TRBJ2-3; D possibly corresponds to TRBD1 (5 bases). The length of the CDR3 is 17 residues. The V end was cut by 0 bases, the J end by 6 bases, with 20 bases between. Germline V gene data show CDR1 as SGHRS and CDR2 as YFSETQ.

J is TRBJ1-6 and V is TRBV29-1; D ambiguous. The CDR3 length is 14 residues. Germline V CDR1 and CDR2: SQVTM, ANQGSEA. The CDR3 region has the DNA TGCGGGGTCTGTGAGACGGAGCATAATTCACCCCTCCACTTT. It specifies CGVCETEHNSPLHF.

This clone appeared a single time. The chain employs TRBV29-1 and TRBJ2-1; perhaps TRBD1 as D (6 bases). V gave up 1 base and J gave up 6 bases, with 16 bases separating them. This CDR3 has 15 residues. Germline V gene lookup returns CDR1 SQVTM and CDR2 ANQGSEA. In DNA form, the CDR3 reads TGCAGCGTTGAAGTGGGGGCTTTCCGCGGCAATGAGCAGTTCTTC. It codes for CSVEVGAFRGNEQFF.

V gene TRBV28 combines with J gene TRBJ1-2; D possibly corresponds to TRBD1 (5 bases). The CDR3 is 13 amino acids. Germline V gene lookup returns CDR1 MDHEN and CDR2 SYDVKM. V shed 8 bases and J shed 2 bases, with 12 bases lying between them. CDR3 coding DNA: TGTGCCAGCGACAGTTCCCTCAACTATGGCTACACCTTC. It translates to CASDSSLNYGYTF.

The CDR3 region is CASSDPRGPYNEQFF. The CDR3 DNA follows: TGTGCCAGCAGTGACCCTAGAGGGCCCTACAATGAGCAGTTCTTC. The chain recombines TRBV25-1 with TRBJ2-1, with D possibly TRBD2 on 5 matching bases. Trimming left V 3 bases short and J 2 bases short, with 11 bases between. This CDR3 comprises 15 residues. Germline V lookup: CDR1 MGHDK, CDR2 SYGVNS.

The chain couples TRBV7-2 to TRBJ2-7; TRBD2 agrees at 9 bases. The CDR3 covers 16 residues. The V segment lost 4 bases and the J segment 2 bases; nucleotides outside the gene matches: 9. Looked up from germline, CDR1 is SGHTA and CDR2 is FQGNSA. DNA of the CDR3: TGTGCCAGCAGCTCTACCCGGGTAGCGGGGGCCTACGAGCAGTACTTC. Translating it yields CASSSTRVAGAYEQYF.

The chain recombines TRBV2 with TRBJ1-1, with a weak D call TRBD1 (5 bases). Trimming took off 4 bases at V and 2 bases at J, with 14 bases between the two ends. From germline, CDR1 is SNHLY and CDR2 FYNNEI. CDR3 length: 15 amino acids. The CDR3 coding sequence is TGTGCCAGCAGTGGGCGACAGATAGAAAACACTGAAGCTTTCTTT. Its translation is CASSGRQIENTEAFF.

The chain links TRBV19 to TRBJ2-7; TRBD2 aligns across 9 bases. Germline CDR1 is LNHDA and CDR2 is SQIVND (reference sequence). The CDR3 has 16 amino acids. Unmatched junction bases numbered 15, after V lost 8 bases and J lost 4 bases. In DNA, the CDR3 is TGTGCCAGTGCCGCCTATGGGACTAGCCTTGAATACGAGCAGTACTTC. This sequence encodes CASAAYGTSLEYEQYF.

The genes are TRBV24-1 and TRBJ2-5, with TRBD1 matching over 12 bases. The germline V gene has CDR1 KGHDR and CDR2 SFDVKD. The CDR3 consists of 13 residues. The V gene end was trimmed by 9 bases and the J gene end by 5 bases; junction bases not matched to a gene: 3. CDR3 coding DNA: TGTGCCACCGGGACAGGGGGCAGGGAGACCCAGTACTTC. It translates to CATGTGGRETQYF.

This sequence joins TRBV24-1 and TRBJ2-5; TRBD1 matches at 9 bases. There are 13 residues in the CDR3. Germline CDR1 reads KGHDR; CDR2 reads SFDVKD. V was pared by 9 bases and J by 3 bases, with 4 bases of the junction left unmatched. CDR3 bases: TGTGCCACCGGGACAGGGACAAAAGAGACCCAGTACTTC. Encoded protein: CATGTGTKETQYF.